These 12 T cell receptor beta chains came from one sample sequenced in a study of technical replicates of blood from a handful of donors. Method: immunoSEQ multiplex PCR; TCRdb's copy keeps in-frame clones and lacks some. The sample contains 65,000 to 95,000 clones, approximately 97% of which appear only once. Sequenced sample: T cells isolated from PBMCs. The receptors derive from a human donor in good health.

The chain uses TRBV7-9 and TRBJ1-1; tentatively, D is TRBD1 (5 bases). The germline CDR1 and CDR2 sequences are SEHNR and FQNEAQ (reference sequence). Between the trimmed V and J ends, which lost 1 base and 11 bases, there was a span of 14 bases. This CDR3 has 13 amino acids. CDR3 in DNA: TGTGCCAGCAGCTTAGGTACCAGGGCTATGGCTTTCTTT. Its protein is CASSLGTRAMAFF.

This sequence joins TRBV5-6 and TRBJ1-5, with D unresolved. Germline CDR1 is SGHDT and CDR2 is YYEEEE. This CDR3 region has 19 residues. Trimming removed 2 bases at V and 0 bases at J, with 21 bases between. DNA for the CDR3: TGTGCCAGCAGCTTTCGCGGAACATCTCCCTCGTATAGCAATCAGCCCCAGCATTTT. It specifies CASSFRGTSPSYSNQPQHF. Combining the CDR3 with reference TRBV5-6 and TRBJ1-5 gives the whole variable domain DAGVTQSPTHLIKTRGQQVTLRCSPKSGHDTVSWYQQALGQGPQFIFQYYEEEERQRGNFPDRFSGHQFPNYSSELNVNALLLGDSALYLCASSFRGTSPSYSNQPQHFGDGTRLSIL.

This chain links TRBV15 with TRBJ1-2; D is perhaps TRBD1 (5 bases). The germline V gene encodes CDR1 LNHNV and CDR2 YYDKDF (reference sequence). The CDR3 totals 16 residues. V was clipped by 0 bases and J by 3 bases, with 14 bases between them. As DNA, the CDR3 is TGTGCCACCAGCAGAGATTTGGGGGGGAGGGACTATGGCTACACCTTC. Its translation is CATSRDLGGRDYGYTF.

The chain is built from TRBV7-9 and TRBJ2-4; TRBD1 agrees at 7 bases. Trimming removed 4 bases from V and 8 bases from J; junction bases left unmatched: 8. Germline values: CDR1 SEHNR, CDR2 FQNEAQ (reference sequence). The CDR3 sequence is 14 residues long. The CDR3 DNA sequence: TGTGCCAGCAGCTCGAGGGGACAGAGTGACATTCAGTACTTC. This sequence encodes CASSSRGQSDIQYF.

This chain connects TRBV7-8 to TRBJ1-4, with D possibly matching TRBD1 (6 bases). This CDR3 contains 15 residues. The germline V and J ends were trimmed by 6 bases and 4 bases, with 15 bases remaining between them. Germline CDR1 reads SGHVS; CDR2 reads FQNEAQ. The CDR3 nucleotides read TGTGCCAGCAGTTCCCGACAGGCCCATAATGAAAAACTGTTTTTT. As protein: CASSSRQAHNEKLFF.

This clone was seen more than once but under ten times. The CDR3 reads CASSEAAGEINEQFF. The DNA of the CDR3 is TGTGCCAGCAGTGAGGCAGCGGGAGAAATCAATGAGCAGTTCTTC. The rearrangement links TRBV6-4 to TRBJ2-1; 8 bases map to TRBD2. This CDR3 has 15 residues. Trimming at V came to 3 bases and at J to 6 bases, leaving 7 bases not matched to a gene. From germline, CDR1 is MRHNA and CDR2 SNTAGT.

The CDR3 protein is CASSETSGSATQYF. CDR3 coding DNA: TGTGCCAGCAGCGAGACTAGCGGGTCGGCTACGCAGTATTTT. The chain recombines TRBV9 with TRBJ2-3, with TRBD2 matching over 10 bases. The CDR3 is 14 residues long. Losses at the gene ends were 3 bases for V and 8 bases for J; bases not matched to a gene: 6. Looked up from germline, CDR1 is SGDLS and CDR2 is YYNGEE.

CDR3 sequence: CASIQPAPSTGQNNYGYTF. DNA for the CDR3: TGTGCCAGCATCCAACCGGCCCCCTCAACGGGACAGAATAACTATGGCTACACCTTC. The chain couples TRBV28 to TRBJ1-2; 7 bases map to TRBD1. The CDR3 consists of 19 residues. V lost 7 bases and J lost 1; bases outside the gene matches: 21. Germline V gene data show CDR1 as MDHEN and CDR2 as SYDVKM.

This rearrangement joins TRBV5-4 to TRBJ2-5; D may be TRBD1 (6 bases). V was clipped by 0 bases and J by 11 bases, with 14 bases between them. Germline CDR1 SGHNT, CDR2 YYREEE (reference sequence). This CDR3 is 13 amino acids long. The CDR3 coding sequence is TGTGCCAGCAGCTTGGCCCGGGGCCAGGGGCAGTACTTC. Translated: CASSLARGQGQYF.

V gene TRBV6-4 combines with J gene TRBJ2-2; 10 nucleotides line up with TRBD1. The V and J ends lost 5 bases and 5 bases, in that order; junction bases with no gene match: 8. This CDR3 spans 16 amino acids. Germline values: CDR1 MRHNA, CDR2 SNTAGT. The CDR3 nucleotides are TGTGCCAGCAGTAGAGGGACAGGGGTGAAGACCGGGGAGCTGTTTTTT. As protein: CASSRGTGVKTGELFF.

The chain has TRBV28 and TRBJ2-1, with unresolved D. In germline, CDR1 is MDHEN, CDR2 SYDVKM. Trimming stripped 8 bases from V and 0 bases from J, with 11 bases between. The CDR3 has 14 residues. CDR3 residues: CASGARSSYNEQFF. As DNA, the CDR3 is TGTGCCAGCGGAGCTCGGAGCTCCTACAATGAGCAGTTCTTC.

J is TRBJ1-2 and V is TRBV13; no definite D call. The CDR3 runs 11 residues. The germline V and J ends were trimmed by 10 bases and 7 bases, with 13 bases remaining between them. Germline-derived CDR1 and CDR2 are PRHDT and FYEKMQ (reference sequence). The CDR3 region has the DNA TGTGCCACCTTTCGAGGATTTGGCTACACCTTC. It encodes CATFRGFGYTF.